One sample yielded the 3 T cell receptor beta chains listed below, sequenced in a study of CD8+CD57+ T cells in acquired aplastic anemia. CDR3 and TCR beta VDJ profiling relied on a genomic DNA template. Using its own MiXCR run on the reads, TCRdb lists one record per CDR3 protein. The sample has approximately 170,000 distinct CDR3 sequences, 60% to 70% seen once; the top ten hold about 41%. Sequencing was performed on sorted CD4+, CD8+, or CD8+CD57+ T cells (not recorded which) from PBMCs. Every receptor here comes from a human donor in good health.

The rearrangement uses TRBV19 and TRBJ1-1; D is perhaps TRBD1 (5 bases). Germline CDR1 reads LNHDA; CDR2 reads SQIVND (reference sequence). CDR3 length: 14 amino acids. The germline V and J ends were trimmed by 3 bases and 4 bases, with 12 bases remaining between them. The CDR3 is CASSIGAGLTEAFF. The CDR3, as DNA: TGTGCCAGTAGTATTGGGGCAGGGCTCACTGAAGCTTTCTTT.

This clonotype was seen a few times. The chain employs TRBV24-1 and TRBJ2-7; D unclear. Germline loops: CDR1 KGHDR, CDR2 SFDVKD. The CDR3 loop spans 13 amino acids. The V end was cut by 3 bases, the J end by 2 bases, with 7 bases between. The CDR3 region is CATSDRVTYEQYF. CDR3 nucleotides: TGTGCCACCAGTGATAGGGTCACCTACGAGCAGTACTTC.

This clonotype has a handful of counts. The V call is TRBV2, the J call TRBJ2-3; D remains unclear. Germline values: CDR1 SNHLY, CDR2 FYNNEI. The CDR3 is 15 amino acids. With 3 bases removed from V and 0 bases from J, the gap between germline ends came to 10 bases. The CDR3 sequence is CASSDGGPSTDTQYF. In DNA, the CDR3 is TGTGCCAGCAGTGACGGCGGTCCTAGCACAGATACGCAGTATTTT.